This TCR beta chain was found in a study of control samples from healthy donors and cancer patients. The CDR3 totals 14 residues. TCRdb's table, derived via immunoSEQ multiplex PCR, lists solely in-frame clones and lacks some. The sample carries about 180,000 clones, around 89% recorded once. This clonotype originated in a woman in her fifties or sixties in good health. Sequenced material: blood. The chain combines TRBV21-1 with TRBJ1-2; TRBD1 was called by the table and not checked on the DNA. TRBV21-1 is described as a pseudogene. CDR3 DNA: TGTGCCAGCACTACTACAGGGTGTAACTATGGCTACACCTTC. It is translated as CASTTTGCNYGYTF.